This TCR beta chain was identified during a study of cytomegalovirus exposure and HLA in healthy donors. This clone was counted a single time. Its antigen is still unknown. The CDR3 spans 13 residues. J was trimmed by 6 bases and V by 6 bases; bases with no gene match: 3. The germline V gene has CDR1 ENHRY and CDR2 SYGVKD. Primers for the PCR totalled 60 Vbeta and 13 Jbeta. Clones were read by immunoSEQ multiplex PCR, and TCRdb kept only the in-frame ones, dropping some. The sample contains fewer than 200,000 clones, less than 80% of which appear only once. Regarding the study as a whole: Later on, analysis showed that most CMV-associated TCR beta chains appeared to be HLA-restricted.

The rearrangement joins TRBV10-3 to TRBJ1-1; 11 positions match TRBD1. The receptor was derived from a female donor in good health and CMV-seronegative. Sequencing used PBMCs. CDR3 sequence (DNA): TGTGCCATCAGCCGGGACAGGGGGGCTGAAGCTTTCTTT. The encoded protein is CAISRDRGAEAFF.